This TCR beta chain was identified during a study of a mutant IDH1 vaccine in newly diagnosed glioma. Across the whole study: Vaccines began 4-6 weeks after radiotherapy alone, or with temozolomide cycles. Visit V13 took place at week 47, and visit V12 happened at week 35. Most had both radiotherapy and temozolomide beforehand; others had only one.

As to time point: week 35, safety follow-up. Vaccination comprised doses that each held 300 ug of mutant IDH1 20-mer peptide, plus topical imiquimod. Each donor presented with a new WHO grade 3 or 4 astrocytoma that tested IDH1-mutant and showed ATRX loss. Some clones are missing from TCRdb's copy, which holds only in-frame ones; the method was immunoSEQ multiplex PCR. The profile covers some 70,000 clones, with roughly 84% appearing a single time and roughly 12% taken by the ten largest. This clone was counted only a few times. Its matching antigen is unknown. The CDR3 totals 15 residues. Germline-derived CDR1 and CDR2 are LNHNV and YYDKDF (reference sequence). Germline trimming cut 3 bases from V and 2 bases from J; bases unmatched to any gene: 3.

The V gene is TRBV15, the J gene TRBJ1-5; 8 bases match TRBD1. The sample was PBMCs, taken from a glioma patient whose treatment included an IDH1 peptide vaccine. The source is a man younger than 35 with glioma. The CDR3 nucleotides are TGTGCCACCAGCAGCCAGGGGGCCGGCAATCAGCCCCAGCATTTT. This translates into CATSSQGAGNQPQHF.